This note documents a single T cell receptor (beta chain) sequence. Specified treatment: around 19 received Ad26.COV2.S at low or high dose, single or two shots; about 5 received placebo; per-sample allocation not given. Vaccine and placebo recipients were sampled on day 63 after the first injection. This specimen comes from a study of Ad26.COV2.S vaccination and SARS-CoV-2 variants. Data came from immunoSEQ multiplex PCR; TCRdb stores just in-frame clones and leaves some out. The sample carries around 300,000 clones, around nine tenths recorded once. Germline CDR1 SGHRS, CDR2 YFSETQ. V was trimmed by 0 bases and J by 3 bases, leaving 10 bases between them. This CDR3 has 15 amino acids.

The input for sequencing was peripheral blood, taken in a trial of Ad26.COV2.S vaccine versus placebo. This clonotype was obtained from a person aged 18-65 years who received the Ad26.COV2.S COVID-19 vaccine or a placebo. V and J are TRBV5-1 and TRBJ1-5; D is possibly TRBD1 (6 bases). DNA for the CDR3: TGCGCCAGCAGCTTGGCAGGGGCCTACAATCAGCCCCAGCATTTT. Amino acids: CASSLAGAYNQPQHF.